The 5 T cell receptor beta chains presented below share a single source sample, sequenced in a study of T cells in Graves' hyperthyroidism and ophthalmopathy. Amplification targeted TCR beta CDR3 regions from RNA transcripts. When the TCR CDR3 underwent first-round RT-PCR, the HTBI primer set was used. TCRdb called the multiplex PCR reads again in MiXCR, with one record for every CDR3 protein. The table shows 550,000 to 600,000 distinct CDR3 sequences, with 35% to 55% occurring only once. The sequencing input was peripheral blood or thyroid tissue (not recorded which). The receptor source for this set is an adult woman with Graves' disease, either hyperthyroidism or ophthalmopathy (not recorded which).

V is TRBV7-3 and J is TRBJ1-4; perhaps TRBD1 as D (5 bases). The germline V and J ends were trimmed by 5 bases and 0 bases, with 10 bases remaining between them. CDR3 length: 15 residues. Per germline, CDR1 SGHTA and CDR2 FQGTGA. The CDR3 sequence: CASSGASATNEKLFF. In DNA, the CDR3 is TGTGCCAGCAGCGGGGCTAGCGCAACTAATGAAAAACTGTTTTTT.

This clonotype was detected ten times or more. CDR3 DNA: TGCAGTGCTAGAGAGCTAGCGGAGGTGGAAGAGACCCAGTACTTC. Its protein is CSARELAEVEETQYF. V usage is TRBV20-1 and J usage is TRBJ2-5, with TRBD2 matching over 7 bases. This CDR3 is 15 amino acids long. From germline, CDR1 is DFQATT and CDR2 SNEGSKA (reference sequence). J lost 3 bases, V lost 0 bases, and 7 bases had no gene match.

The genes are TRBV2 and TRBJ1-3, with D perhaps TRBD1 (5 bases). V lost 4 bases, J lost 0 bases, and 13 bases lay in between. CDR3 size: 16 residues. Germline loops: CDR1 SNHLY, CDR2 FYNNEI. The CDR3: CASSGMGRISGNTIYF. CDR3 nucleotide sequence: TGTGCCAGCAGTGGGATGGGACGTATCTCTGGAAACACCATATATTTT.

The chain combines TRBV30 with TRBJ1-4; tentatively, D is TRBD1 (6 bases). V lost 3 bases, J lost 0 bases, and 8 bases lay in between. This CDR3 comprises 14 residues. Germline lookup yields CDR1 GTSNPN and CDR2 SVGIG (reference sequence). DNA for the CDR3: TGTGCCTGGAGCGGACAGACAACTAATGAAAAACTGTTTTTT. Its protein is CAWSGQTTNEKLFF.

The chain has TRBV3-1 and TRBJ1-5, with a possible D match to TRBD1 (5 bases). This CDR3 comprises 14 residues. V shed 0 bases and J shed 6 bases, with 9 bases lying between them. Germline CDR1 is LGHDT and CDR2 is YNNKEL (reference sequence). The CDR3 sequence is CASSQDTGPQPQHF. As DNA, the CDR3 is TGTGCCAGCAGCCAAGACACAGGACCTCAGCCCCAGCATTTT.